This T cell receptor (beta chain) stems from a study of CD8 T cells in Susac syndrome. Reverse transcription of about 0.45 to 1 ug RNA used random hexamers. Each CDR3 protein gets one entry after TCRdb re-called the immunoSEQ multiplex PCR reads with MiXCR. The data show some 250,000 distinct CDR3 sequences, 96% seen once. The sample taken for sequencing was CD4+ T cells from PBMCs. The sequence was collected from a human donor with Susac syndrome.

Here the CDR3 DNA reads TGTGCCAGTATGGGGGCCACAGATACGCAGTATTTT. It encodes CASMGATDTQYF. V and J are TRBV19 and TRBJ2-3; D is possibly TRBD1 (6 bases). Germline V CDR1 and CDR2: LNHDA, SQIVND (reference sequence). There are 12 residues in the CDR3. Trimming left V 7 bases short and J 2 bases short, with 7 bases between.